Shown below are 26 T cell receptor beta chains from a single sample sequenced in a study of blood T cell repertoires in COVID-19. Sequenced by immunoSEQ multiplex PCR; TCRdb stores in-frame clones only, minus some. The table lists a few hundred thousand clones, 85% of them singletons. Sequencing used peripheral blood. These receptor sequences come from a human donor in a cohort sampled during active COVID-19.

The chain carries TRBV19 and TRBJ2-2, with a weak D call TRBD1 (6 bases). CDR1 is LNHDA and CDR2 is SQIVND in the germline V gene (reference sequence). The CDR3 length is 14 residues. V was clipped by 8 bases and J by 5 bases, with 15 bases between them. The CDR3 DNA reads as TGTGCCAGTCAAAGACAGGAAGCAACCGGGGAGCTGTTTTTT. Amino acids: CASQRQEATGELFF. The full variable domain, its missing parts supplied by reference TRBV19 and TRBJ2-2, is DGGITQSPKYLFRKEGQNVTLSCEQNLNHDAMYWYRQDPGQGLRLIYYSQIVNDFQKGDIAEGYSVSREKKESFPLTVTSAQKNPTAFYLCASQRQEATGELFFGEGSRLTVL.

The J gene is TRBJ2-1, the V gene TRBV5-5, with 12 nucleotides matching TRBD1. CDR1 and CDR2 (germline): SGHKS, YYEKEE (reference sequence). With V trimmed by 3 bases and J by 3 bases, 7 bases remained unmatched. The CDR3 runs to 17 residues. As DNA, the CDR3 is TGTGCCAGCAGCTGGACCTGGGACAGGGGGCTCTACAATGAGCAGTTCTTC. This gives the protein CASSWTWDRGLYNEQFF.

The rearrangement joins TRBV9 to TRBJ1-1; perhaps TRBD1 as D (6 bases). CDR3 size: 13 residues. Germline V gene lookup returns CDR1 SGDLS and CDR2 YYNGEE. V lost 0 bases, J lost 6 bases, and 9 bases lay in between. CDR3 nucleotides: TGTGCCAGCAGCGTAGGGGGGCTCGCTGAAGCTTTCTTT. Encoded protein: CASSVGGLAEAFF.

This clone was observed a handful of times. The chain carries TRBV2 and TRBJ2-7, with D perhaps TRBD1 (5 bases). Germline lookup yields CDR1 SNHLY and CDR2 FYNNEI. Trimming cost V 6 bases and J 2 bases, with 11 bases left between them. The CDR3 covers 13 residues. The CDR3 DNA follows: TGTGCCAGCAGCCAGGGTAACACCTACGAGCAGTACTTC. It translates to CASSQGNTYEQYF.

The genes are TRBV14 and TRBJ1-6, with 9 nucleotides matching TRBD1. Germline V gene data show CDR1 as SGHDN and CDR2 as FVKESK. With 5 bases clipped from V and 7 bases from J, the junction kept 6 bases outside the gene matches. CDR3 length equals 15 residues. The CDR3: CASSYRGRGNSPLHF. CDR3 bases: TGTGCCAGCAGCTACAGGGGGCGAGGGAATTCACCCCTCCACTTT.

The chain is built from TRBV10-1 and TRBJ2-7, with TRBD1 identical over 7 bases. Germline V gene lookup returns CDR1 WNHNN and CDR2 SYGVQD (reference sequence). J lost 4 bases, V lost 3 bases, and 9 bases had no gene match. This CDR3 is 15 amino acids long. Here the CDR3 DNA reads TGCGCCAGCAGTGAAAGACAGGGTCGAAGGTACGAGCAGTACTTC. It is translated as CASSERQGRRYEQYF.

This rearrangement joins TRBV6-5 to TRBJ1-1; TRBD1 is a possible D gene (6 bases). Trimming shortened V by 6 bases and J by 8 bases, and 10 bases separated the two germline ends. This CDR3 contains 11 residues. CDR1 is MNHEY and CDR2 is SVGAGI in the germline V gene. Here the CDR3 DNA reads TGTGCCAGCAGAGACACAGGGGAAGCTTTCTTT. It translates to CASRDTGEAFF.

The chain couples TRBV2 to TRBJ1-1; D perhaps matches TRBD1 (6 bases). Germline CDR1 SNHLY, CDR2 FYNNEI. The CDR3 has 14 amino acids. Trimming took 6 bases from V and 7 from J, leaving 18 bases between them. The CDR3, as DNA: TGTGCCAGCAGAAATGACAGGACTGAGGGTGAAGCTTTCTTT. Its protein is CASRNDRTEGEAFF.

The gene calls are TRBV10-3 and TRBJ1-1, with 10 positions matching TRBD1. The CDR3 consists of 16 residues. In germline, CDR1 is ENHRY, CDR2 SYGVKD. The J segment lost 4 bases and the V segment lost 0 bases, leaving 5 bases of the junction unmatched. CDR3 DNA: TGTGCCATCAGTGAGTCGAGGACAGGGGGGATCACTGAAGCTTTCTTT. Protein: CAISESRTGGITEAFF.

V and J are TRBV6-5 and TRBJ2-5, with D possibly TRBD2 on 7 matching bases. This CDR3 spans 13 amino acids. Germline lookup yields CDR1 MNHEY and CDR2 SVGAGI. The V end was cut by 8 bases, the J end by 5 bases, with 15 bases between. Written as DNA, the CDR3 is TGTGCCAGCGTAGCGCGGGGGCTCGAGACCCAGTACTTC. Its protein is CASVARGLETQYF.

The chain recombines TRBV11-2 with TRBJ1-2; D might be TRBD1 (5 bases). Trimming took off 7 bases at V and 0 bases at J, with 15 bases between the two ends. Per germline, CDR1 SGHAT and CDR2 FQNNGV. The CDR3 length is 15 residues. The CDR3 spells CASIPGTGANYGYTF. In DNA, the CDR3 is TGTGCCAGCATCCCCGGGACGGGAGCTAACTATGGCTACACCTTC.

The chain recombines TRBV10-2 with TRBJ2-2; 9 nucleotides align to TRBD2. This CDR3 has 16 amino acids. Germline CDR1 and CDR2: WSHSY and SAAADI. After removal of 7 bases from V and 6 bases from J, the junction contained 12 bases not matched to a gene. In DNA, the CDR3 is TGCGCCAGCACCGCGAGTCTAGCGGGGTCTCCCGGGGAGCTGTTTTTT. This gives the protein CASTASLAGSPGELFF.

The genes are TRBV7-3 and TRBJ1-1, with a tentative D call TRBD1 (6 bases). The CDR3 contains 14 residues. Germline V gene data show CDR1 as SGHTA and CDR2 as FQGTGA. V lost 4 bases, J lost 4 bases, and 13 bases lay in between. CDR3 amino acids: CASSSTTGGTEAFF. In nucleotides, the CDR3 is TGTGCCAGCAGCTCTACGACAGGCGGCACTGAAGCTTTCTTT.

V is TRBV5-4 and J is TRBJ1-6; TRBD1 matches at 7 bases. Trimming took 4 bases from V and 6 from J; bases not matched to a gene: 7. CDR1 and CDR2 from the germline V gene are SGHNT and YYREEE (reference sequence). The CDR3 sequence is 15 residues long. The CDR3 DNA is TGTGCCAGCAGCAGGGGGACAGATCTTAATTCACCCCTCCACTTT. Amino acid sequence: CASSRGTDLNSPLHF.

The rearrangement links TRBV2 to TRBJ2-3, with 7 positions matching TRBD1. V shed 8 bases, J shed 0 bases, and the junction held 2 bases outside the gene matches. The CDR3 loop spans 13 amino acids. Germline V lookup: CDR1 SNHLY, CDR2 FYNNEI. The CDR3 region has the DNA TGTGCCAGCCCGGGACAGAGCACAGATACGCAGTATTTT. This translates into CASPGQSTDTQYF.

This clone was detected ten times or more. The gene calls are TRBV10-2 and TRBJ1-1; D is uncertain. The CDR3 length is 13 residues. Germline values: CDR1 WSHSY, CDR2 SAAADI. Trimming stripped 0 bases from V and 7 bases from J, with 9 bases between. The CDR3: CASSESNRFEAFF. The CDR3 DNA is TGCGCCAGCAGTGAGTCGAACAGATTTGAAGCTTTCTTT.

This chain joins TRBV2 and TRBJ2-4, with 7 positions matching TRBD1. V lost 6 bases and J lost 9; bases outside the gene matches: 5. The germline V gene has CDR1 SNHLY and CDR2 FYNNEI. CDR3 size: 12 residues. CDR3: CASRGGVGIQYF. The DNA of the CDR3 is TGTGCCAGCAGAGGGGGCGTGGGCATTCAGTACTTC.

The gene calls are TRBV18 and TRBJ2-2; 9 positions agree with TRBD1. V was clipped by 3 bases and J by 5 bases; unmatched bases: 1. There are 14 residues in the CDR3. Per germline, CDR1 KGHSH and CDR2 LQKENI. The CDR3 nucleotides are TGTGCCAGCTCACCGGGACAGGGAACCGGGGAGCTGTTTTTT. This encodes CASSPGQGTGELFF. The variable domain in full, with the rest retrieved from reference TRBV18 and TRBJ2-2, is NAGVMQNPRHLVRRRGQEARLRCSPMKGHSHVYWYRQLPEEGLKFMVYLQKENIIDESGMPKERFSAEFPKEGPSILRIQQVVRGDSAAYFCASSPGQGTGELFFGEGSRLTVL.

V gene TRBV19 combines with J gene TRBJ2-3, with D perhaps TRBD2 (5 bases). The CDR3 is made up of 15 amino acids. Trimming shortened V by 6 bases and J by 6 bases, and 19 bases separated the two germline ends. Germline lookup yields CDR1 LNHDA and CDR2 SQIVND (reference sequence). The CDR3 DNA is TGTGCCAGTAGGAAATCGAGAGGGAATTGGGATACGCAGTATTTT. Residues: CASRKSRGNWDTQYF.

CDR3 coding DNA: TGTGCCGGAGAGTTCCCGGGTTCCTACGAGCAGTACTTC. It specifies CAGEFPGSYEQYF. The chain combines TRBV6-5 with TRBJ2-7, with D uncertain. CDR1 is MNHEY, CDR2 SVGAGI, per germline. V lost 11 bases to trimming and J lost 1 base, with 15 bases between them. CDR3 length: 13 residues.

The V and J genes are TRBV11-3 and TRBJ2-7, with 9 bases aligning to TRBD1. This CDR3 region has 16 residues. Germline CDR1 SGHNT, CDR2 YENEEA. With V trimmed by 5 bases and J by 5 bases, 13 bases remained unmatched. CDR3 region: CASSPGSGQGSDEQYF. CDR3 DNA: TGTGCCAGCAGCCCCGGGTCGGGACAGGGCAGCGACGAGCAGTACTTC.

The V gene is TRBV7-3, the J gene TRBJ2-3; 8 bases are shared with TRBD2. The CDR3 is 15 amino acids. After removal of 1 base from V and 1 base from J, the junction contained 1 base not matched to a gene. Germline V lookup: CDR1 SGHTA, CDR2 FQGTGA. DNA for the CDR3: TGTGCCAGCAGCTTAAAAGCGGGGGGCACAGATACGCAGTATTTT. Amino acid sequence: CASSLKAGGTDTQYF.

This clone was counted only a few times. The CDR3 loop reads CATSPGGSYEQYF. The CDR3 DNA sequence: TGTGCCACCAGTCCGGGGGGATCCTACGAGCAGTACTTC. The genes are TRBV24-1 and TRBJ2-7; 7 bases agree with TRBD2. V was pared by 6 bases and J by 1 base, with 2 bases of the junction left unmatched. The CDR3 is made up of 13 amino acids. In germline, CDR1 is KGHDR, CDR2 SFDVKD.

The V call is TRBV7-2, the J call TRBJ1-2; D gene uncertain. Germline V gene data show CDR1 as SGHTA and CDR2 as FQGNSA. The CDR3 covers 14 residues. Trimming left V 5 bases short and J 5 bases short, with 15 bases between. The CDR3 loop is CASSPTQVLYGYTF. Written as DNA, the CDR3 is TGTGCCAGCAGCCCGACCCAAGTACTATATGGCTACACCTTC.

CDR3 region: CASSEERVGNQPQHF. DNA for the CDR3: TGTGCCAGCAGTGAAGAGAGGGTCGGCAATCAGCCCCAGCATTTT. V and J are TRBV2 and TRBJ1-5, with D hard to call. CDR3 size: 15 residues. V gave up 1 base and J gave up 2 bases, with 9 bases separating them. The V gene's germline CDR1 is SNHLY and CDR2 FYNNEI.

The genes are TRBV7-8 and TRBJ2-2, with a possible D match to TRBD2 (6 bases). V was cut by 4 bases and J by 7 bases, with 13 bases left in between. The length of the CDR3 is 14 residues. Germline-derived CDR1 and CDR2 are SGHVS and FQNEAQ. The CDR3 coding sequence is TGTGCCAGCAGCTCTCTATTGGGGGGCGGGGAGCTGTTTTTT. It yields the protein CASSSLLGGGELFF.